The 27 T cell receptor beta chains below all came from one sample that was sequenced in a study of T-cell reconstitution after alpha-beta-depleted transplantation in children. A library of TCRbeta sequences, prepared with unique molecular identifiers, was generated. One entry per CDR3 protein, called by TCRdb with MiXCR from the PCR reads. The sample yields almost 400,000 distinct CDR3 sequences, just over 20% seen once. The source was PBMCs from the stem cell graft donor, collected from the stem cell graft. All receptors derive from a human donor who donated a stem cell graft to a child with acute myeloid leukemia.

There are many counts of this clonotype. The gene calls are TRBV20-1 and TRBJ2-7; TRBD1 aligns across 7 bases. V trimming: 7 bases; J trimming: 3 bases; junction bases outside the gene matches: 3. CDR1 and CDR2 from the germline V gene are DFQATT and SNEGSKA (reference sequence). This CDR3 has 11 amino acids. CDR3 DNA sequence: TGCAGTGGATCAGGGGGCTACGAGCAGTACTTC. Translating gives CSGSGGYEQYF.

The CDR3 is CASSVGNYNNEQFF. Here the CDR3 DNA reads TGTGCCAGCAGCGTAGGTAACTACAACAATGAGCAGTTCTTC. The gene calls are TRBV9 and TRBJ2-1; no clear D gene. Per germline, CDR1 SGDLS and CDR2 YYNGEE. V lost 0 bases and J 5 bases, leaving 9 bases between the germline ends. The CDR3 sequence is 14 residues long. Filled out from reference TRBV9 and TRBJ2-1, the complete variable domain reads DSGVTQTPKHLITATGQRVTLRCSPRSGDLSVYWYQQSLDQGLQFLIQYYNGEERAKGNILERFSAQQFPDLHSELNLSSLELGDSALYFCASSVGNYNNEQFFGPGTRLTVL.

This chain uses TRBV6-5 with TRBJ2-7; the D is unclear. Germline CDR1 MNHEY, CDR2 SVGAGI. The V and J ends lost 8 bases and 2 bases respectively, with 10 bases between them. The CDR3 sequence is 12 residues long. Here the CDR3 reads CASVGDTYEQYF. In DNA form, the CDR3 reads TGTGCCAGCGTAGGAGACACCTACGAGCAGTACTTC.

The rearrangement links TRBV20-1 to TRBJ2-1, with 11 bases identical to TRBD2. Germline lookup yields CDR1 DFQATT and CDR2 SNEGSKA (reference sequence). The junction had 8 bases not matched to a gene; V was cut back by 4 bases and J by 6 bases. This CDR3 is built from 15 residues. This chain's CDR3 is CSANSGTSGFNEQFF. In nucleotides, the CDR3 is TGCAGTGCTAACTCCGGGACTAGCGGCTTCAATGAGCAGTTCTTC.

The chain couples TRBV14 to TRBJ2-7; perhaps TRBD1 as D (6 bases). This CDR3 has 15 amino acids. In germline, CDR1 is SGHDN, CDR2 FVKESK. V dropped 4 bases and J dropped 5 bases, with 18 bases sitting between them. The CDR3 spells CASSRYGQGSNEQYF. CDR3 sequence (DNA): TGTGCCAGCAGCCGCTATGGTCAGGGGTCCAACGAGCAGTACTTC.

This sequence joins TRBV7-9 and TRBJ1-4, with a weak D call TRBD1 (6 bases). Germline lookup yields CDR1 SEHNR and CDR2 FQNEAQ (reference sequence). Trimming removed 8 bases from V and 10 bases from J, with 17 bases in between. This CDR3 has 13 residues. The CDR3 bases are TGTGCCAGCCTCAACAGGGAAGGCGGAAAACTGTTTTTT. It yields the protein CASLNREGGKLFF. Full variable domain (remainder filled in from reference TRBV7-9 and TRBJ1-4): DTGVSQNPRHKITKRGQNVTFRCDPISEHNRLYWYRQTLGQGPEFLTYFQNEAQLEKSRLLSDRFSAERPKGSFSTLEIQRTEQGDSAMYLCASLNREGGKLFFGSGTQLSVL.

As DNA, the CDR3 is TGCGCCAGCAGCCAAGGAGGTCGATCTAGGTACTCCTACAATGAGCAGTTCTTC. This sequence encodes CASSQGGRSRYSYNEQFF. This rearrangement joins TRBV4-1 to TRBJ2-1; D is unclear. The germline V gene has CDR1 MGHRA and CDR2 YSYEKL. V was pared by 1 base and J by 0 bases, with 16 bases between. The CDR3 runs to 18 residues.

V is TRBV11-2 and J is TRBJ2-1; TRBD1 aligns across 10 bases. The CDR3 is 15 amino acids. J lost 6 bases, V lost 7 bases, and 9 bases had no gene match. The germline gives CDR1 SGHAT, CDR2 FQNNGV. CDR3: CASTVIRDRGNEQFF. CDR3 sequence (DNA): TGTGCCAGCACCGTCATTCGGGACAGGGGCAATGAGCAGTTCTTC.

This clonotype was counted a few times. The rearrangement links TRBV7-9 to TRBJ2-7; 10 bases are a match to TRBD1. Germline V gene lookup returns CDR1 SEHNR and CDR2 FQNEAQ (reference sequence). With 6 bases clipped from V and 3 bases from J, the junction kept 5 bases outside the gene matches. The CDR3 has 14 residues. The CDR3 bases are TGTGCCAGCAGACCGGGACAGGGGTTCTACGAGCAGTACTTC. Translation: CASRPGQGFYEQYF.

The rearrangement links TRBV25-1 to TRBJ2-7; D gene unclear. In germline, CDR1 is MGHDK, CDR2 SYGVNS. The germline V and J ends were trimmed by 5 bases and 6 bases, with 8 bases remaining between them. The CDR3 has 11 amino acids. This CDR3 is CASSNLAEQYF. The CDR3 DNA reads TGTGCCAGCAGTAACTTAGCCGAGCAGTACTTC.

This clonotype was seen a handful of times. V usage is TRBV27 and J usage is TRBJ1-2; D unclear. This CDR3 has 12 amino acids. CDR1 is MNHEY and CDR2 is SMNVEV in the germline V gene (reference sequence). The germline V and J ends were trimmed by 8 bases and 8 bases, with 15 bases remaining between them. CDR3 protein: CASYEGSGGYTF. CDR3 DNA: TGTGCCAGCTACGAAGGGTCCGGCGGCTACACCTTC.

This clonotype was detected a few times. The chain has TRBV4-1 and TRBJ2-1; no firm D call. Germline V gene data show CDR1 as MGHRA and CDR2 as YSYEKL. V lost 0 bases and J lost 9, with 15 bases in between. This CDR3 comprises 15 residues. This CDR3 is CASSQDPTMGSEQFF. CDR3 sequence (DNA): TGCGCCAGCAGCCAAGATCCTACGATGGGCAGTGAGCAGTTCTTC.

The genes are TRBV20-1 and TRBJ1-1, with D hard to call. Germline lookup yields CDR1 DFQATT and CDR2 SNEGSKA (reference sequence). The CDR3 is 12 residues long. Trimming took off 3 bases at V and 5 bases at J, with 10 bases between the two ends. The CDR3 is CSASAGWTEAFF. The CDR3 coding sequence is TGCAGTGCTAGTGCGGGTTGGACTGAAGCTTTCTTT.

In this sample, this clonotype turned up a few times. The chain links TRBV20-1 to TRBJ2-5; D possibly corresponds to TRBD2 (6 bases). V lost 5 bases, J lost 5 bases, and 24 bases lay in between. The germline V gene encodes CDR1 DFQATT and CDR2 SNEGSKA (reference sequence). This CDR3 comprises 16 residues. Written as DNA, the CDR3 is TGCAGTGCTGGAGGAGGGACCCGGGACTCTAAGGAGACCCAGTACTTC. Its translation: CSAGGGTRDSKETQYF.

This clonotype was observed a few times. This rearrangement joins TRBV10-3 to TRBJ2-1; 9 nucleotides line up with TRBD2. Germline V CDR1 and CDR2: ENHRY, SYGVKD. V trimming: 0 bases; J trimming: 6 bases; junction bases outside the gene matches: 6. CDR3 length equals 16 residues. This CDR3 is CAISESLAGGPNEQFF. CDR3 coding DNA: TGTGCCATCAGTGAGTCGTTGGCGGGAGGGCCCAATGAGCAGTTCTTC.

The chain uses TRBV6-1 and TRBJ1-5, with TRBD1 identical over 8 bases. There are 14 residues in the CDR3. Germline-derived CDR1 and CDR2 are MNHNS and SASEGT. The trim removed 6 bases at V and 2 bases at J, leaving 3 bases unmatched. The CDR3 region has the DNA TGTGCCAGCAGCGACAGGGGAGGCAATCAGCCCCAGCATTTT. Its translation is CASSDRGGNQPQHF.

This clonotype was detected a few times. The genes are TRBV20-1 and TRBJ2-7; no reliable D call. The CDR3 covers 10 residues. CDR1 is DFQATT and CDR2 is SNEGSKA in the germline V gene (reference sequence). V was cut by 3 bases and J by 6 bases, with 6 bases left in between. Here the CDR3 reads CSASGVEQYF. DNA for the CDR3: TGCAGTGCTAGTGGGGTCGAGCAGTACTTC.

This clonotype was observed at least ten times. The chain is built from TRBV5-1 and TRBJ2-7; 7 bases fit TRBD1. The V gene end was trimmed by 2 bases and the J gene end by 5 bases; junction bases not matched to a gene: 4. Germline V CDR1 and CDR2: SGHRS, YFSETQ. CDR3 length: 13 amino acids. The CDR3 loop is CASSFGTEDEQYF. The CDR3 coding sequence is TGCGCCAGCAGCTTTGGGACAGAAGACGAGCAGTACTTC. The variable domain in full, completed from reference TRBV5-1 and TRBJ2-7, reads KAGVTQTPRYLIKTRGQQVTLSCSPISGHRSVSWYQQTPGQGLQFLFEYFSETQRNKGNFPGRFSGRQFSNSRSEMNVSTLELGDSALYLCASSFGTEDEQYFGPGTRLTVT.

This clonotype occurred a few times. The rearrangement uses TRBV12-3 or TRBV12-4 and TRBJ2-2; 9 nucleotides align to TRBD1. V shed 6 bases and J 5 bases; nucleotides not matched to a gene: 13. This CDR3 spans 17 amino acids. Here the CDR3 reads CASSPDRGVPETGELFF. The CDR3, as DNA: TGTGCCAGCAGCCCGGACAGGGGAGTTCCGGAGACCGGGGAGCTGTTTTTT.

This clonotype was recorded a few times. The chain recombines TRBV25-1 with TRBJ2-5; TRBD2 agrees at 10 bases. After removal of 1 base from V and 4 bases from J, the junction contained 6 bases not matched to a gene. Germline V lookup: CDR1 MGHDK, CDR2 SYGVNS. The CDR3 runs to 16 residues. CDR3 sequence (DNA): TGTGCCAGCAGTGAATGGGCTAGCGGGAGACGAGAGACCCAGTACTTC. It yields the protein CASSEWASGRRETQYF.

The V gene is TRBV10-3, the J gene TRBJ2-3; the D call may be TRBD1 or TRBD2 (5 bases each). The CDR3 extends over 14 amino acids. The germline V gene encodes CDR1 ENHRY and CDR2 SYGVKD. Trimming took off 5 bases at V and 1 base at J, with 10 bases between the two ends. The DNA for the CDR3 is TGTGCCATCAGTACCCCGGGACGCACAGATACGCAGTATTTT. Translated: CAISTPGRTDTQYF.

CDR3 residues: CASSDSPGVGDEQFF. In nucleotides, the CDR3 is TGTGCCAGCAGTGATTCCCCGGGAGTAGGGGATGAGCAGTTCTTC. This rearrangement joins TRBV2 to TRBJ2-1; D perhaps matches TRBD2 (6 bases). The germline gives CDR1 SNHLY, CDR2 FYNNEI. This CDR3 contains 15 residues. The germline V and J ends were trimmed by 3 bases and 8 bases, with 17 bases remaining between them.

The V gene is TRBV28, the J gene TRBJ2-7; D perhaps matches TRBD1 (6 bases). The ends were cut back, 5 bases at V and 0 bases at J, with 11 bases in the middle. CDR1 MDHEN and CDR2 SYDVKM come from the germline V gene. The CDR3 consists of 14 residues. This chain's CDR3 is CASSPSDSSYEQYF. The CDR3 DNA reads as TGTGCCAGCAGTCCATCGGACAGCTCCTACGAGCAGTACTTC.

This chain joins TRBV6-5 and TRBJ2-7; D ambiguous. Trimming removed 2 bases at V and 5 bases at J, with 16 bases between. This CDR3 is built from 15 residues. Germline assignment: CDR1 MNHEY and CDR2 SVGAGI. The CDR3 DNA follows: TGTGCCAGCAGTTACCGGCCAGGTTTGATGAACGAGCAGTACTTC. It encodes CASSYRPGLMNEQYF.

This clonotype was observed many times. The V gene is TRBV12-3 or TRBV12-4, the J gene TRBJ1-6; D is uncertain. V lost 0 bases, J lost 7 bases, and 7 bases lay in between. The CDR3 has 14 amino acids. The DNA for the CDR3 is TGTGCCAGCAGTTTAGCCCTTCCGAATTCACCCCTCCACTTT. Encoded protein: CASSLALPNSPLHF.

This chain links TRBV6-1 with TRBJ1-5; TRBD1 aligns across 7 bases. The CDR3 loop spans 15 amino acids. V lost 6 bases to trimming and J lost 5 bases; unmatched junction nucleotides: 10. Germline assignment: CDR1 MNHNS and CDR2 SASEGT. The CDR3 loop reads CASRKTGDRYQPQHF. The CDR3 DNA follows: TGTGCCAGCAGGAAAACAGGGGATCGCTATCAGCCCCAGCATTTT.

This clonotype has more than one count but fewer than ten. The chain joins TRBV5-1 to TRBJ2-1; TRBD2 matches 15 bases. Germline assignment: CDR1 SGHRS and CDR2 YFSETQ. The CDR3 is made up of 18 amino acids. V lost 0 bases and J lost 5; bases outside the gene matches: 6. The CDR3 coding sequence is TGCGCCAGCAGCTTGGAGGGACTAGCGGGAGGATCCCACAATGAGCAGTTCTTC. Translating gives CASSLEGLAGGSHNEQFF.